This T cell receptor (beta chain) emerged from a study of blood T cell repertoires in COVID-19. Across the whole study: COVID-19 samples from acute and convalescent phases originated in the United States, Italy and Spain.

In the study's own analysis: For nucleated cells, counts were estimated from reference gene primer amplification. Some clones are missing from TCRdb's copy, which holds only in-frame ones; the method was immunoSEQ multiplex PCR. V and J calls and clone size are those listed in that table; D and trimming were worked out from the DNA. The sample lists about 45,000 clones; 86% were seen once. Trimming cost V 2 bases and J 6 bases, with 14 bases left between them. The germline CDR1 and CDR2 sequences are SGHTA and FQGNSA. This CDR3 comprises 14 residues. This TCR was sampled from a human donor in a cohort sampled during active COVID-19. The sequenced sample consisted of peripheral blood. This chain uses TRBV7-2 with TRBJ2-7; possible D gene TRBD2, 6 bases. CDR3 in amino acids: CASSLIGTAGEQYF. CDR3 coding DNA: TGTGCCAGCAGCTTAATCGGCACAGCGGGCGAGCAGTACTTC.